This TCR beta chain was captured by sequencing in a study of blood T cell repertoires in COVID-19. Study-level information: Collection of acute and convalescent COVID-19 samples took place in the United States, Italy and Spain. The analysed material was cDNA or gDNA that came from T cells, B-cell-depleted T cells, or PBMCs.

This CDR3 is 16 amino acids long. V gave up 4 bases and J gave up 6 bases, with 22 bases separating them. Per the germline V gene, CDR1 is SGDLS and CDR2 is YYNGEE. Study processing details: The authors estimated nucleated cell counts from reference gene primer amplification. TCRdb's table, derived via immunoSEQ multiplex PCR, lists solely in-frame clones and lacks some. V and J calls and clone size are those listed in that table; D and trimming were worked out from the DNA. The profile covers 65,000 to 90,000 clones, with roughly nine tenths appearing a single time and roughly 9.6% taken by the ten largest.

What was sequenced was peripheral blood. The J gene is TRBJ1-1, the V gene TRBV9; tentatively, D is TRBD1 (6 bases). The receptor was isolated from a man older than 75 with acute or convalescent COVID-19. CDR3 protein: CASSPTPWTEESEAFF. The CDR3 DNA sequence: TGTGCCAGCAGCCCGACACCTTGGACAGAAGAGTCTGAAGCTTTCTTT.